Listed here are 25 T cell receptor beta chains from one sample, sequenced in a study of CXCR3-negative and CXCR3-positive naive CD8 T cells. The libraries of TRB cDNA were constructed through 5' RACE using UMI labels. From the 5' RACE reads, TCRdb lists one entry per CDR3 protein and no DNA. The listing contains some 130,000 distinct CDR3 sequences. The sequenced sample consisted of naive CXCR3- CD8+ T cells from blood. Subset specified: CD45RO-CCR7+CD27+CD95- naive CD8+ T cells lacking CXCR3 (TNR3-). The receptors stem from a human donor in good health. Some clones in this sample may be carry-over from other donors' samples.

The CDR3 reads CASSFIGYEQYF. The rearrangement links TRBV5-1 to TRBJ2-7. This CDR3 has 12 residues. The germline CDR1 and CDR2 sequences are SGHRS and YFSETQ.

The chain has TRBV5-1 and TRBJ1-1. CDR1 is SGHRS, CDR2 YFSETQ, per germline. This CDR3 is 14 amino acids long. CDR3 protein: CASSLEFEPTEAFF.

The J gene is TRBJ2-7, the V gene TRBV19; TCRdb calls TRBD2, which cannot be checked without DNA. This CDR3 comprises 15 residues. CDR1 is LNHDA, CDR2 SQIVND, per germline (reference sequence). The CDR3 here is CASSPASGRYYEQYF.

V usage is TRBV7-9 and J usage is TRBJ1-1. Germline V CDR1 and CDR2: SEHNR, FQNEAQ (reference sequence). This CDR3 has 14 residues. The CDR3 reads CASSLGQGRTEAFF.

This chain links TRBV29-1 with TRBJ2-1; checking the TCRdb D call of TRBD1 is not possible without DNA. Germline loops: CDR1 SQVTM, CDR2 ANQGSEA. The CDR3 is 14 amino acids. CDR3 residues: CSAPHRGPGNEQFF.

The V call is TRBV29-1, the J call TRBJ2-7; the TCRdb D gene call, TRBD2, has no DNA to confirm it. CDR1 is SQVTM and CDR2 is ANQGSEA in the germline V gene. The CDR3 is 12 residues long. CDR3 sequence: CSVGLAGGEQYF.

The chain uses TRBV6-4 and TRBJ2-1; TCRdb selects TRBD1, and the lack of DNA leaves this call unchecked. This CDR3 spans 14 amino acids. Germline-derived CDR1 and CDR2 are MRHNA and SNTAGT. CDR3 sequence: CASSEGQGADEQFF.

The chain is built from TRBV6-2 or TRBV6-3 and TRBJ2-1; no DNA is available, so the TRBD2 call from TCRdb remains unchecked. The CDR3 has 17 residues. Germline V gene data show CDR1 as MNHEY and CDR2 as SVGEGT. CDR3 sequence: CASSYSLAGRLRDEQFF.

The V and J genes are TRBV7-9 and TRBJ2-7; absent DNA, TCRdb's TRBD1 call cannot be checked. CDR1 and CDR2 from the germline V gene are SEHNR and FQNEAQ (reference sequence). CDR3 length equals 12 residues. CDR3 residues: CASSSGRYEQYF.

V is TRBV6-5 and J is TRBJ1-1; TCRdb picks TRBD1, but there is no DNA to check that call. CDR1 and CDR2 (germline): MNHEY, SVGAGI. This CDR3 is built from 17 residues. This CDR3 reads CASSSSPQDRVNTEAFF.

The chain carries TRBV14 and TRBJ2-7; the D gene TCRdb calls, TRBD1, cannot be checked with no DNA. Looked up from germline, CDR1 is SGHDN and CDR2 is FVKESK. The CDR3 consists of 12 residues. CDR3 residues: CASSGGLNEQYF.

The chain employs TRBV29-1 and TRBJ2-1; lacking DNA, the TRBD2 call made by TCRdb goes unchecked. This CDR3 comprises 16 residues. Germline lookup yields CDR1 SQVTM and CDR2 ANQGSEA. The CDR3 reads CSVEGVGTSGYNEQFF.

This chain joins TRBV20-1 and TRBJ1-1. The CDR3 has 13 residues. Germline assignment: CDR1 DFQATT and CDR2 SNEGSKA (reference sequence). CDR3 region: CSARGGLSTEAFF.

This sequence joins TRBV14 and TRBJ2-1; TCRdb names TRBD2, which stays unverified in the absence of DNA. Per germline, CDR1 SGHDN and CDR2 FVKESK. The length of the CDR3 is 15 residues. The CDR3 loop is CASSTGLEGGNEQFF.

The chain links TRBV5-4 to TRBJ2-3; TCRdb picks TRBD1, but there is no DNA to check that call. The germline V gene encodes CDR1 SGHNT and CDR2 YYREEE (reference sequence). The CDR3 has 15 amino acids. The chain's CDR3 is CASSSDGGVTDTQYF. Variable domain in full (rest from reference TRBV5-4 and TRBJ2-3): ETGVTQSPTHLIKTRGQQVTLRCSSQSGHNTVSWYQQALGQGPQFIFQYYREEENGRGNFPPRFSGLQFPNYSSELNVNALELDDSALYLCASSSDGGVTDTQYFGPGTRLTVL.

The V and J genes are TRBV7-8 and TRBJ2-1; there is no DNA to check the TCRdb D call of TRBD2. CDR3 length: 16 amino acids. CDR1 and CDR2 (germline): SGHVS, FQNEAQ. This CDR3 is CASSSLGASGYNEQFF.

CDR3 protein: CSVVGGPSYNEQFF. V and J are TRBV29-1 and TRBJ2-1; lacking DNA, the TRBD1 call made by TCRdb goes unchecked. CDR3 length: 14 amino acids. Germline V CDR1 and CDR2: SQVTM, ANQGSEA.

This rearrangement joins TRBV11-2 to TRBJ2-7; the D call of TRBD2 rests on TCRdb alone, since no DNA is present to check it. CDR3 length: 15 amino acids. CDR1 and CDR2 from the germline V gene are SGHAT and FQNNGV. The CDR3 spells CASSPAGLAGVEQYF.

V is TRBV28 and J is TRBJ1-1; TCRdb returns TRBD1, unconfirmable since there is no DNA. CDR1 is MDHEN and CDR2 is SYDVKM in the germline V gene. The CDR3 totals 15 residues. This chain's CDR3 is CASSLFRGGYTEAFF.

V gene TRBV29-1 combines with J gene TRBJ1-1; TCRdb gives TRBD1 as the D gene, but with no DNA this cannot be confirmed. Germline V gives CDR1 SQVTM, CDR2 ANQGSEA. The length of the CDR3 is 13 residues. The CDR3 is CSVRTVEDTEAFF. Combining the CDR3 with reference TRBV29-1 and TRBJ1-1 gives the whole variable domain SAVISQKPSRDICQRGTSLTIQCQVDSQVTMMFWYRQQPGQSLTLIATANQGSEATYESGFVIDKFPISRPNLTFSTLTVSNMSPEDSSIYLCSVRTVEDTEAFFGQGTRLTVV.

V and J are TRBV9 and TRBJ2-1; the TCRdb D gene call, TRBD1, has no DNA to confirm it. Germline assignment: CDR1 SGDLS and CDR2 YYNGEE. The CDR3 is 16 amino acids. This chain's CDR3 is CASSNPGTGGFDEQFF.

This rearrangement joins TRBV12-3 or TRBV12-4 to TRBJ1-6. The CDR3 sequence is 15 residues long. The CDR3 region is CASSLSGRANSPLHF.

This chain connects TRBV5-1 to TRBJ1-1. Germline lookup yields CDR1 SGHRS and CDR2 YFSETQ. This CDR3 region has 13 residues. CDR3 region: CASSLVLNTEAFF.

The rearrangement uses TRBV29-1 and TRBJ2-3; TCRdb's assignment of TRBD2 cannot be checked, as there is no DNA. The CDR3 extends over 14 amino acids. CDR1 and CDR2 (germline): SQVTM, ANQGSEA. The chain's CDR3 is CSVEFLADTDTQYF.

The V call is TRBV20-1, the J call TRBJ2-3; TCRdb reports TRBD1, a call that lacks DNA to check it against. Germline CDR1 reads DFQATT; CDR2 reads SNEGSKA (reference sequence). This CDR3 has 15 residues. The CDR3 sequence: CSATTGTALADTQYF.